This record concerns one T cell receptor (beta chain) sequence. Produced via immunoSEQ multiplex PCR; TCRdb's table is partial and in-frame only. The repertoire holds about 39,000 clones, around 95% seen once, with 4.1% in the top ten. This entry belongs to a study of blood T cell repertoires in COVID-19. Germline V gene lookup returns CDR1 LNHDA and CDR2 SQIVND (reference sequence). The V and J ends lost 4 bases and 14 bases respectively, with 17 bases between them. The CDR3 totals 12 residues. Sequenced input: peripheral blood. The sequence came from a human donor with active COVID-19. The donor label of this sample is uncertain. This chain connects TRBV19 to TRBJ2-5; tentative D call: TRBD1 (7 bases). The CDR3 loop is CASSRQGGASYF. CDR3 in DNA: TGTGCCAGTAGTAGGCAGGGGGGTGCCTCTTACTTC.